Listed here are 27 T cell receptor beta chains from one sample, sequenced in a study of blood T cell repertoires in COVID-19. The table came from immunoSEQ multiplex PCR; TCRdb's copy has only in-frame clones and leaves some out. The sample has 95,000 to 100,000 clones; roughly 85% are singletons. Sequencing was carried out using peripheral blood. Source of these receptors: a woman in her sixties or seventies with active or convalescent COVID-19.

The V gene is TRBV5-6, the J gene TRBJ2-2; 7 positions agree with TRBD2. J gave up 0 bases and V 4 bases, and 15 bases lay outside the gene matches. Germline-derived CDR1 and CDR2 are SGHDT and YYEEEE. The CDR3 is 19 residues long. The CDR3 DNA reads as TGTGCCAGCAGCCAAACACCATACCTAGCGGTGGCGAACACCGGGGAGCTGTTTTTT. Translation: CASSQTPYLAVANTGELFF.

The chain employs TRBV5-4 and TRBJ2-5, with 8 bases identical to TRBD1. CDR1 is SGHNT and CDR2 is YYREEE in the germline V gene (reference sequence). Trimming removed 2 bases from V and 4 bases from J; junction bases left unmatched: 4. This CDR3 contains 14 residues. Here the CDR3 reads CASSLGQGGETQYF. DNA for the CDR3: TGTGCCAGCAGCTTAGGACAGGGAGGAGAGACCCAGTACTTC.

The CDR3 nucleotides are TGTGCCAGCAGCCAAGTTGGGTCCGGGAGTGAAGCTTTCTTT. This sequence encodes CASSQVGSGSEAFF. This rearrangement joins TRBV3-1 (or the pseudogene TRBV3-2) to TRBJ1-1; D gene ambiguous. Germline V gene sequence: CDR1 LGHDT, CDR2 YNNKEL (reference sequence). There are 14 residues in the CDR3. The ends were cut back, 1 base at V and 7 bases at J, with 13 bases in the middle.

This chain uses TRBV19 with TRBJ1-6; D possibly corresponds to TRBD1 (5 bases). V was shortened by 5 bases and J by 7 bases, with 21 bases between the two germline ends. Germline V lookup: CDR1 LNHDA, CDR2 SQIVND (reference sequence). CDR3 length equals 17 residues. This CDR3 is CASSYGSSGVVNSPLHF. The CDR3 region has the DNA TGTGCCAGTAGTTACGGGTCCTCGGGGGTTGTAAATTCACCCCTCCACTTT.

V and J are TRBV23-1 and TRBJ1-2, with 7 bases aligning to TRBD1. TRBV23-1 is assigned to the ORF class and has an uncertain function. The CDR3 consists of 14 residues. V trimming: 4 bases; J trimming: 4 bases; junction bases outside the gene matches: 6. CDR3 DNA: TGCGCCAGCAGTCTGAACAGGGGCATCTATGGCTACACCTTC. This translates into CASSLNRGIYGYTF.

Of note for this clone: This specimen includes other DNA sequences encoding the same CDR3. The V and J genes are TRBV30 and TRBJ1-5; 9 bases fit TRBD1. This CDR3 is 14 amino acids long. Germline V gives CDR1 GTSNPN, CDR2 SVGIG (reference sequence). Germline trimming cut 2 bases from V and 6 bases from J; bases unmatched to any gene: 5. CDR3 protein: CAWSITGGGQPQHF. CDR3 sequence (DNA): TGTGCCTGGAGTATTACAGGGGGCGGTCAGCCCCAGCATTTT.

The chain employs TRBV19 and TRBJ1-6; 12 bases agree with TRBD1. Trimming at V came to 6 bases and at J to 7 bases, leaving 13 bases not matched to a gene. This CDR3 comprises 18 residues. The germline V gene encodes CDR1 LNHDA and CDR2 SQIVND (reference sequence). The DNA of the CDR3 is TGTGCCAGTAGCAACCCCCCGGGACAGGGGGCGCAGAATTCACCCCTCCACTTT. Protein product: CASSNPPGQGAQNSPLHF. Full variable domain (outside the CDR3, taken from reference TRBV19 and TRBJ1-6): DGGITQSPKYLFRKEGQNVTLSCEQNLNHDAMYWYRQDPGQGLRLIYYSQIVNDFQKGDIAEGYSVSREKKESFPLTVTSAQKNPTAFYLCASSNPPGQGAQNSPLHFGNGTRLTVT.

This clone was seen only a few times. The gene calls are TRBV18 and TRBJ1-3; D unclear. The germline V gene encodes CDR1 KGHSH and CDR2 LQKENI. This CDR3 region has 13 residues. The V gene lost 2 bases and the J gene lost 3 bases, with 5 bases spanning the gap. The CDR3 region has the DNA TGTGCCAGCTCACCAGGGCTTGGAAACACCATATATTTT. Protein: CASSPGLGNTIYF.

The rearrangement links TRBV24-1 to TRBJ2-2; TRBD2 agrees at 10 bases. The CDR3 has 21 amino acids. CDR1 and CDR2 (germline): KGHDR, SFDVKD. V shed 0 bases, J shed 1 base, and the junction held 13 bases outside the gene matches. The CDR3 DNA follows: TGTGCCACCAGTGATTTGGGGGGGGATTCCGGGACTAGCGAGAACACCGGGGAGCTGTTTTTT. This translates into CATSDLGGDSGTSENTGELFF.

The chain uses TRBV5-4 and TRBJ2-7; D not resolved. The CDR3 totals 12 residues. The V end was cut by 3 bases, the J end by 6 bases, with 10 bases between. Germline V CDR1 and CDR2: SGHNT, YYREEE (reference sequence). This CDR3 reads CASSSTTPEQYF. In nucleotides, the CDR3 is TGTGCCAGCAGCTCCACTACCCCCGAGCAGTACTTC.

The CDR3 loop reads CASSKRDSNTEAFF. Written as DNA, the CDR3 is TGTGCCAGCAGCAAAAGGGACTCCAACACTGAAGCTTTCTTT. The V and J genes are TRBV2 and TRBJ1-1, with a weak D call TRBD1 (5 bases). V lost 6 bases and J lost 2, with 13 bases in between. Germline loops: CDR1 SNHLY, CDR2 FYNNEI. There are 14 residues in the CDR3.

The rearrangement joins TRBV18 to TRBJ1-4; D possibly corresponds to TRBD1 (5 bases). V dropped 3 bases and J dropped 4 bases, with 9 bases sitting between them. The CDR3 is 14 residues long. The germline V gene has CDR1 KGHSH and CDR2 LQKENI. CDR3 DNA sequence: TGTGCCAGCTCACCGTCAGGGCTTAATGAAAAACTGTTTTTT. Translation gives CASSPSGLNEKLFF.

This chain connects TRBV28 to TRBJ1-4, with TRBD1 matching 7 bases. Unmatched junction bases numbered 7, after V lost 5 bases and J lost 4 bases. This CDR3 has 15 amino acids. In germline, CDR1 is MDHEN, CDR2 SYDVKM. The CDR3 DNA is TGTGCCAGCAGTAAGGAGACAGGGCTTAATGAAAAACTGTTTTTT. Protein product: CASSKETGLNEKLFF.

The rearrangement joins TRBV24-1 to TRBJ2-1, with 7 bases that match TRBD2. From germline, CDR1 is KGHDR and CDR2 SFDVKD. The V gene end was trimmed by 1 base and the J gene end by 3 bases; junction bases not matched to a gene: 2. The CDR3 runs 15 residues. CDR3 nucleotides: TGTGCCACCAGTGATTTTATAGCGGGCTACAATGAGCAGTTCTTC. Translation gives CATSDFIAGYNEQFF.

The chain recombines TRBV5-6 with TRBJ1-1; D unresolved. V dropped 0 bases and J dropped 2 bases, with 5 bases sitting between them. This CDR3 is 13 amino acids long. Per germline, CDR1 SGHDT and CDR2 YYEEEE. CDR3 region: CASSLARNTEAFF. In DNA, the CDR3 is TGTGCCAGCAGCTTGGCCAGAAACACTGAAGCTTTCTTT.

This chain links TRBV19 with TRBJ2-1; 11 positions agree with TRBD2. The trim removed 3 bases at V and 8 bases at J, leaving 6 bases unmatched. Germline V CDR1 and CDR2: LNHDA, SQIVND (reference sequence). The CDR3 extends over 15 amino acids. The CDR3 reads CASSMTSGNRDEQFF. The CDR3 DNA follows: TGTGCCAGTAGTATGACTAGCGGGAATAGGGATGAGCAGTTCTTC.

The chain employs TRBV19 and TRBJ1-1; possibly TRBD1 for D (6 bases). Germline loops: CDR1 LNHDA, CDR2 SQIVND (reference sequence). The CDR3 length is 16 residues. V dropped 5 bases and J dropped 3 bases, with 19 bases sitting between them. This CDR3 reads CASSHDRSQGYTEAFF. DNA of the CDR3: TGTGCCAGTAGTCACGACAGGTCCCAGGGGTACACTGAAGCTTTCTTT.

The V gene is TRBV27, the J gene TRBJ2-7, with a weak D call TRBD1 (6 bases). This CDR3 has 16 amino acids. V gave up 3 bases and J gave up 2 bases, with 17 bases separating them. The germline V gene has CDR1 MNHEY and CDR2 SMNVEV (reference sequence). CDR3 in DNA: TGTGCCAGCAGTTTCTCACTGAGGGACACCCCCTACGAGCAGTACTTC. Its translation is CASSFSLRDTPYEQYF.

The chain combines TRBV19 with TRBJ1-5; no firm D call. From germline, CDR1 is LNHDA and CDR2 SQIVND (reference sequence). The CDR3 has 13 residues. V was trimmed by 1 base and J by 6 bases, leaving 7 bases between them. The chain's CDR3 is CASSIGFSQPQHF. The CDR3 DNA follows: TGTGCCAGTAGTATAGGGTTTAGTCAGCCCCAGCATTTT.

V is TRBV6-5 and J is TRBJ2-5, with a weak D call TRBD2 (5 bases). The CDR3 is made up of 14 amino acids. In germline, CDR1 is MNHEY, CDR2 SVGAGI. The germline V and J ends were trimmed by 0 bases and 7 bases, with 12 bases remaining between them. The chain's CDR3 is CASSYSPARATQYF. CDR3 coding DNA: TGTGCCAGCAGTTACTCCCCGGCGAGGGCGACCCAGTACTTC.

V is TRBV7-2 and J is TRBJ2-3; the D is unclear. Germline V gene sequence: CDR1 SGHTA, CDR2 FQGNSA. V was cut by 5 bases and J by 0 bases, with 9 bases left in between. CDR3 size: 14 residues. The CDR3 region is CASSPVSSTDTQYF. DNA for the CDR3: TGTGCCAGCAGCCCCGTGTCTAGCACAGATACGCAGTATTTT.

This sequence joins TRBV29-1 and TRBJ1-1, with 10 bases aligning to TRBD1. The CDR3 has 14 amino acids. V was pared by 5 bases and J by 2 bases, with 5 bases of the junction left unmatched. CDR1 is SQVTM and CDR2 is ANQGSEA in the germline V gene. The chain's CDR3 is CSVHRTGGNTEAFF. The DNA of the CDR3 is TGCAGCGTTCATAGGACAGGGGGAAACACTGAAGCTTTCTTT.

This clone has only a few counts. J is TRBJ2-3 and V is TRBV28; 13 bases fit TRBD2. Germline loops: CDR1 MDHEN, CDR2 SYDVKM. This CDR3 region has 17 residues. Trimming at V came to 4 bases and at J to 2 bases, leaving 6 bases not matched to a gene. The CDR3: CASSSRLAGGPTDTQYF. CDR3 bases: TGTGCCAGCAGTTCCAGACTAGCGGGGGGCCCCACAGATACGCAGTATTTT.

The chain is built from TRBV2 and TRBJ2-7; the match to TRBD1 covers 7 bases. The CDR3 is made up of 12 amino acids. Germline-derived CDR1 and CDR2 are SNHLY and FYNNEI. The junction had 7 bases not matched to a gene; V was cut back by 8 bases and J by 6 bases. The CDR3 DNA sequence: TGTGCCAGCGCGACAGGGTTAGGCGAGCAGTACTTC. It encodes CASATGLGEQYF.

The J gene is TRBJ2-5, the V gene TRBV3-1 (or the pseudogene TRBV3-2); TRBD1 matches 8 bases. V lost 1 base, J lost 7 bases, and 2 bases stayed unmatched. The CDR3 spans 13 residues. Germline V lookup: CDR1 LGHDT, CDR2 YNNKEL (reference sequence). CDR3 nucleotide sequence: TGTGCCAGCAGCCAAGTACAGGGGGTGACCCAGTACTTC. It yields the protein CASSQVQGVTQYF.

The chain carries TRBV7-2 and TRBJ2-1; 8 bases align to TRBD2. CDR3 length equals 13 residues. The ends lost 1 base at V and 16 bases at J; junction bases unmatched: 9. Germline-derived CDR1 and CDR2 are SGHTA and FQGNSA. In DNA, the CDR3 is TGTGCCAGCAGCTTAGAGGGTCGGGGGGGCTGCTTCTTC. Translation: CASSLEGRGGCFF. Filled out from reference TRBV7-2 and TRBJ2-1, the complete variable domain reads GAGVSQSPSNKVTEKGKDVELRCDPISGHTALYWYRQSLGQGLEFLIYFQGNSAPDKSGLPSDRFSAERTGGSVSTLTIQRTQQEDSAVYLCASSLEGRGGCFFGPGTRLTVL.

V gene TRBV5-1 combines with J gene TRBJ2-5, with D possibly being TRBD1 (6 bases). In germline, CDR1 is SGHRS, CDR2 YFSETQ. V shed 2 bases and J shed 0 bases, with 8 bases lying between them. This CDR3 region has 14 residues. CDR3 DNA: TGCGCCAGCAGCTTCCGGGACAACCAAGAGACCCAGTACTTC. Translation: CASSFRDNQETQYF.